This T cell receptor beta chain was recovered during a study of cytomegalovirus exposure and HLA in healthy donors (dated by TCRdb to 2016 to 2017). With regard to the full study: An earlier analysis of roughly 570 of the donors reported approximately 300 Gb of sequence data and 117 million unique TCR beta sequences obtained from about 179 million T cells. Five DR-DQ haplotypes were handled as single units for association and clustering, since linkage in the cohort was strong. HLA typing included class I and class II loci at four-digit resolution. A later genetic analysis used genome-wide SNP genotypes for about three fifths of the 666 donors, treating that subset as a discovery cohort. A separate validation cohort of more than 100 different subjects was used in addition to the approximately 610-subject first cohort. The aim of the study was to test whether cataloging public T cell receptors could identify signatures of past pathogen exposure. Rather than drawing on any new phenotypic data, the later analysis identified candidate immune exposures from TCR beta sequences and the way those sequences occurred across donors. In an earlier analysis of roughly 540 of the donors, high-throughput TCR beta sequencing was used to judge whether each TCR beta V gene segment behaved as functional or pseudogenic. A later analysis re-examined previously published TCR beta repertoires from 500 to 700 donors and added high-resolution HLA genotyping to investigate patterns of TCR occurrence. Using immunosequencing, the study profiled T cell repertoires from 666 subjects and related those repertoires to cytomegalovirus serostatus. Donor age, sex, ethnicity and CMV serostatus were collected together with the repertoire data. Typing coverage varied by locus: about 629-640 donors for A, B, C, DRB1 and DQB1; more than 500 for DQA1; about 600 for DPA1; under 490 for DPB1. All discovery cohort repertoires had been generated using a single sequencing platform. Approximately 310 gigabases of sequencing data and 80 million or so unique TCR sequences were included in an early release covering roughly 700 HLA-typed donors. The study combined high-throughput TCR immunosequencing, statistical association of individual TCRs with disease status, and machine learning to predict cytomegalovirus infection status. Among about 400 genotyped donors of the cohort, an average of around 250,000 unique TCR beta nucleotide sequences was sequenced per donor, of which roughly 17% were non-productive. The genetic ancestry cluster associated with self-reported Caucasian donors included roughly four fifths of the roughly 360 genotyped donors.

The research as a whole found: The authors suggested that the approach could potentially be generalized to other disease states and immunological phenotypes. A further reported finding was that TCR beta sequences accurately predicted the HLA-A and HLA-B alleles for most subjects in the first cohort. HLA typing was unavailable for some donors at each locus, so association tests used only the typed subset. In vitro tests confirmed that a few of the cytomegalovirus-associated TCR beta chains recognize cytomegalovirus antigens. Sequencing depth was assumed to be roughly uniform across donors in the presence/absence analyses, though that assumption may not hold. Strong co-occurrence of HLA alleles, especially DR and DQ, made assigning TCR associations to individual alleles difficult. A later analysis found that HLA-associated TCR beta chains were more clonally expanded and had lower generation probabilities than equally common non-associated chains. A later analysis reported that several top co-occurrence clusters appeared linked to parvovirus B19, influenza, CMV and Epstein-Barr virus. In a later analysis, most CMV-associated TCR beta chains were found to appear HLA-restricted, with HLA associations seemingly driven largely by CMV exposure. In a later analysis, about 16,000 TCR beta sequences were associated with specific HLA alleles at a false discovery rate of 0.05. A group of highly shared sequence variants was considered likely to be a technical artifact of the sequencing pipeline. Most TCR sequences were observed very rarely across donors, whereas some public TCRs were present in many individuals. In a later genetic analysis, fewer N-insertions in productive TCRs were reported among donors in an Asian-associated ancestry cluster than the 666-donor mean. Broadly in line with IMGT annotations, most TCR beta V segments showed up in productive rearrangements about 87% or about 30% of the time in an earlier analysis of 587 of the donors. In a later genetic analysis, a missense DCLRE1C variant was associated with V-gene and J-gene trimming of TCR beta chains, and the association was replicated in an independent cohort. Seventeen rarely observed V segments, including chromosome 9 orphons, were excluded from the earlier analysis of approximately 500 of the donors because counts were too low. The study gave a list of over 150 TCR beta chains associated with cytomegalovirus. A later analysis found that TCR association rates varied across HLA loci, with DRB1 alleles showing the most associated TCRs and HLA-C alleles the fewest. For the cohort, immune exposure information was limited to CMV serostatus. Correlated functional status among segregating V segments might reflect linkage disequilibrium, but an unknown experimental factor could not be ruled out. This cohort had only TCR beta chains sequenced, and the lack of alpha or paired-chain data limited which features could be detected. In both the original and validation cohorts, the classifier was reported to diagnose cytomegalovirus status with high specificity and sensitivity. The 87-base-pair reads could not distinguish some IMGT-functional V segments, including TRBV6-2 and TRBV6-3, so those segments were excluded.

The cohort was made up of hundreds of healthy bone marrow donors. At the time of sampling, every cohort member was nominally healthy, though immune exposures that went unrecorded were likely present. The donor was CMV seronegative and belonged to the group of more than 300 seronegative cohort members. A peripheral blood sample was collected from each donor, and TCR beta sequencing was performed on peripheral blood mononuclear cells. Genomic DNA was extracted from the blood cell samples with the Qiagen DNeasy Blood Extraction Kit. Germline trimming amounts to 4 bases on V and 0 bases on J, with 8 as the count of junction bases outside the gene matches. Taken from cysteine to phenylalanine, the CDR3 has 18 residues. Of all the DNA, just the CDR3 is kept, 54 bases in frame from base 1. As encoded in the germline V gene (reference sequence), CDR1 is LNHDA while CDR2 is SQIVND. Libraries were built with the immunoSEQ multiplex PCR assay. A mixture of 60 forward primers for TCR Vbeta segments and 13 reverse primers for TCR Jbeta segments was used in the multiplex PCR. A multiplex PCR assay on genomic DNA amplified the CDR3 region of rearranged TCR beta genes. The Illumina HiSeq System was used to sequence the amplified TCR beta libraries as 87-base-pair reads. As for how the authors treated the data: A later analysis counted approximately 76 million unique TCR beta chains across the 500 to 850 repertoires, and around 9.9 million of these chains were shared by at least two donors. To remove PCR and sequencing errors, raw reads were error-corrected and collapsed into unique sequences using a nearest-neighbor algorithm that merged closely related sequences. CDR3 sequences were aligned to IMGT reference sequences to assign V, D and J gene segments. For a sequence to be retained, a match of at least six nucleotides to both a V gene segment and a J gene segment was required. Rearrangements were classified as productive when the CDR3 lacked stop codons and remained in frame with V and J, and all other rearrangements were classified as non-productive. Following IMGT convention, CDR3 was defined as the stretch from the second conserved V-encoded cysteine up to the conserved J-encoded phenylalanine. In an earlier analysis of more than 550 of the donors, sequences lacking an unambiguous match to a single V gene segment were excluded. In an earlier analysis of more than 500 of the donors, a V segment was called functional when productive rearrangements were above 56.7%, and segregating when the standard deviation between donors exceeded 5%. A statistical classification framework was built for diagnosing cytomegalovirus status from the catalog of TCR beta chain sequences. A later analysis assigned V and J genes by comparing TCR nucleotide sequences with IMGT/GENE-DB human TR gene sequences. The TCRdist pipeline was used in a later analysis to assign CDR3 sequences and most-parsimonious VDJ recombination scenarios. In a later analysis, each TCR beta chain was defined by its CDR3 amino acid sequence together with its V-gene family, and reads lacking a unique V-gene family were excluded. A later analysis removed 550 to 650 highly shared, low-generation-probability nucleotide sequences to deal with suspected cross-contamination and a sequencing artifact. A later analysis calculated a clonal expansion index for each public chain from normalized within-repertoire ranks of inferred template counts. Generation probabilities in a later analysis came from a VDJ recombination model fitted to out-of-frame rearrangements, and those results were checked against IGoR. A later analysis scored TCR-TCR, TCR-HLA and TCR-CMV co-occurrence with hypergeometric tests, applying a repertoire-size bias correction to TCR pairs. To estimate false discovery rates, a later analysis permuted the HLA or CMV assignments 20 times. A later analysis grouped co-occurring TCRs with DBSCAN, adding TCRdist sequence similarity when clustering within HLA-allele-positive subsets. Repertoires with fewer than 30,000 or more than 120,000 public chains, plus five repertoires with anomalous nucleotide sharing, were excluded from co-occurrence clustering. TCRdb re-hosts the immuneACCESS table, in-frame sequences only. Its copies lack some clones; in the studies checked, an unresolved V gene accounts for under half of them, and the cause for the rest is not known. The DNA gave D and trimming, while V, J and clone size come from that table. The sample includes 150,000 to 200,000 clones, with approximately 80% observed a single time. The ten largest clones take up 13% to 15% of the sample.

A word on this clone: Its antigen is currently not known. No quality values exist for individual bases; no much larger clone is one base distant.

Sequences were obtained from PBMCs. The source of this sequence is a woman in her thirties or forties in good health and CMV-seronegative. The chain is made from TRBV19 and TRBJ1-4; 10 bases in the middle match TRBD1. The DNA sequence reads TGTGCCAGTAGTAAGCGTCCGGGACAGGGGACAACTAATGAAAAACTGTTTTTT. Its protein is CASSKRPGQGTTNEKLFF. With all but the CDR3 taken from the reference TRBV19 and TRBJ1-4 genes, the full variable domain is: DGGITQSPKYLFRKEGQNVTLSCEQNLNHDAMYWYRQDPGQGLRLIYYSQIVNDFQKGDIAEGYSVSREKKESFPLTVTSAQKNPTAFYLCASSKRPGQGTTNEKLFFGSGTQLSVL.